This paragraph covers one T cell receptor (beta chain) sequence. Its target is unknown. Germline values: CDR1 LGHNA, CDR2 YNFKEQ. The CDR3 sequence is 16 residues long. Trimming took 4 bases from V and 6 from J; bases not matched to a gene: 9. The table came from immunoSEQ multiplex PCR; TCRdb's copy has only in-frame clones and leaves some out. The sample lists tens of thousands of clones; about 90% were seen once. The sample originates from a study of graft-versus-host responses after intestinal transplantation. This TCR was sampled from a human donor who received an intestinal transplant. The chain links TRBV4-2 to TRBJ2-7, with TRBD2 matching over 13 bases. Sequencing used unstimulated CD8+ T cells sorted from spleen or lymph node cells, obtained before intestinal transplant. CDR3 sequence (DNA): TGTGCCAGCAGCCGGGACACTAGCGGGAGGGCCCTCGAGCAGTACTTC. It encodes CASSRDTSGRALEQYF.